The next 32 T cell receptor beta chains were all read from a single sample in a study of blood T cell repertoires in COVID-19 (dated by TCRdb to 2020 to 2022). Library method: the immunoSEQ multiplex PCR assay. The table comes from immuneACCESS by way of TCRdb, which keeps in-frame sequences with V and J called. Part of the clones is missing from these tables; in studies checked, under half for an unresolved V gene and the rest for unknown reasons. The sample table contains 40,000 to 55,000 clones; only one count was recorded for about nine tenths of them. In total, the top ten clones hold about 13% of the sample. Specimen: peripheral blood. These receptors came from a human donor in a cohort sampled during active COVID-19.

V usage is TRBV27 and J usage is TRBJ2-3, with D possibly being TRBD2 (7 bases). Trimming left V 7 bases short and J 10 bases short, with 12 bases between. In germline, CDR1 is MNHEY, CDR2 SMNVEV (reference sequence). The CDR3 totals 11 residues. CDR3 bases: TGTGCCAGCACCCAAGGGGGGGCGCAGTATTTT. It specifies CASTQGGAQYF.

This rearrangement joins TRBV28 to TRBJ1-1, with D maybe TRBD1 (6 bases). Trimming removed 2 bases from V and 1 base from J, with 11 bases in between. Germline-derived CDR1 and CDR2 are MDHEN and SYDVKM. The length of the CDR3 is 15 residues. The CDR3 loop reads CASSLPGHANTEAFF. As DNA, the CDR3 is TGTGCCAGCAGTTTACCGGGACACGCGAACACTGAAGCTTTCTTT.

Here the CDR3 reads CASSSTGVGGYTF. In nucleotides, the CDR3 is TGTGCCAGCAGCTCGACAGGGGTGGGTGGCTACACCTTC. The chain combines TRBV5-4 with TRBJ1-2; TRBD1 matches at 8 bases. Germline CDR1 and CDR2: SGHNT and YYREEE (reference sequence). This CDR3 has 13 amino acids. The V gene end was trimmed by 3 bases and the J gene end by 7 bases; junction bases not matched to a gene: 5.

The V and J genes are TRBV6-1 and TRBJ1-1, with TRBD1 as a possible D gene (6 bases). V was cut by 0 bases and J by 1 base, with 15 bases left in between. Germline V gene data show CDR1 as MNHNS and CDR2 as SASEGT. The CDR3 is made up of 17 amino acids. The CDR3 region has the DNA TGTGCCAGCAGTGAAGCGGCCTTTCAGGGGAGGAACACTGAAGCTTTCTTT. Translating it yields CASSEAAFQGRNTEAFF.

This chain links TRBV5-4 with TRBJ1-1; TRBD1 agrees at 12 bases. Germline V lookup: CDR1 SGHNT, CDR2 YYREEE (reference sequence). The trim removed 4 bases at V and 0 bases at J, leaving 7 bases unmatched. The CDR3 is 17 amino acids. For the CDR3, the DNA is TGTGCCAGCAGCCCGGGACAGGGGGCCGGGATGAACACTGAAGCTTTCTTT. Translated, it gives CASSPGQGAGMNTEAFF.

This chain links TRBV30 with TRBJ1-3; 9 positions agree with TRBD1. Per germline, CDR1 GTSNPN and CDR2 SVGIG (reference sequence). The ends lost 5 bases at V and 5 bases at J; junction bases unmatched: 13. This CDR3 is built from 16 residues. CDR3 protein: CAWQPSGQGRRNTIYF. The CDR3 DNA is TGTGCCTGGCAGCCCTCCGGACAGGGGAGAAGAAACACCATATATTTT.

This clone came up once. The rearrangement links TRBV3-1 (or the pseudogene TRBV3-2) to TRBJ2-7, with D hard to call. This CDR3 has 12 residues. The germline V gene has CDR1 LGHDT and CDR2 YNNKEL (reference sequence). Trimming took off 3 bases at V and 7 bases at J, with 10 bases between the two ends. CDR3 coding DNA: TGTGCCAGCAGCCATCATGCTAGAGAGCAGTACTTC. It translates to CASSHHAREQYF.

The gene calls are TRBV7-2 and TRBJ1-2; the D gene is possibly TRBD1 (6 bases). The V and J ends lost 5 bases and 5 bases respectively, with 18 bases between them. The CDR3 length is 15 residues. Germline V gene data show CDR1 as SGHTA and CDR2 as FQGNSA. The CDR3 is CASSPGAALGYGYTF. The CDR3 DNA reads TGTGCCAGCAGCCCAGGGGCGGCTCTGGGATATGGCTACACCTTC.

The V and J genes are TRBV24-1 and TRBJ2-1; TRBD1 matches 9 bases. The CDR3 length is 15 residues. V gave up 7 bases and J gave up 6 bases; unmatched junction bases: 9. Germline V gives CDR1 KGHDR, CDR2 SFDVKD. The chain's CDR3 is CATRKQGAQVNEQFF. The DNA for the CDR3 is TGTGCCACCAGAAAACAGGGGGCGCAGGTCAATGAGCAGTTCTTC.

This clone was seen just once. The chain has TRBV7-9 and TRBJ2-3; D is unresolved. Between the trimmed V and J ends, which lost 3 bases and 3 bases, there was a span of 16 bases. Germline CDR1 is SEHNR and CDR2 is FQNEAQ (reference sequence). The CDR3 has 16 amino acids. The CDR3 here is CASSFIILAETDTQYF. The CDR3 DNA reads as TGTGCCAGCAGCTTCATTATACTGGCGGAAACAGATACGCAGTATTTT.

The chain combines TRBV7-6 with TRBJ1-3; D remains ambiguous. CDR1 is SGHVS, CDR2 FNYEAQ, per germline. V was shortened by 5 bases and J by 0 bases, with 11 bases between the two germline ends. CDR3 size: 15 residues. CDR3 amino acids: CASSPEASSGNTIYF. The CDR3 bases are TGTGCCAGCAGCCCCGAGGCGAGCTCTGGAAACACCATATATTTT.

CDR3 sequence reads: CASNKEGGYEQYF. As DNA, the CDR3 is TGTGCCAGTAATAAAGAGGGGGGATACGAGCAGTACTTC. The J gene is TRBJ2-7, the V gene TRBV19; tentatively, D is TRBD1 or TRBD2 (6 bases each). This CDR3 has 13 residues. V shed 7 bases and J shed 4 bases, with 14 bases lying between them. The germline CDR1 and CDR2 sequences are LNHDA and SQIVND (reference sequence).

CDR3 nucleotide sequence: TGCACCAGCAGCCAAGATTGGGGTAGCGGGGGGGCCGAACTTGAGCAGTTCTTC. Protein sequence: CTSSQDWGSGGAELEQFF. The chain joins TRBV1 to TRBJ2-1; the D call of TRBD2 is as the table states it, not checked on the DNA. TRBV1 counts as a pseudogene. There are 18 residues in the CDR3.

V usage is TRBV6-6 and J usage is TRBJ1-1; maybe TRBD1 (5 bases). V was trimmed by 7 bases and J by 5 bases, leaving 20 bases between them. CDR3 length: 15 residues. CDR1 is MNHNY and CDR2 is SVGAGI in the germline V gene (reference sequence). Written as DNA, the CDR3 is TGTGCCAGCACCCTTACGCCCGGGGGAGGAACTGAAGCTTTCTTT. Translated: CASTLTPGGGTEAFF.

The rearrangement uses TRBV5-6 and TRBJ2-5; a weak D match, TRBD1 (5 bases). The V and J ends lost 0 bases and 4 bases respectively, with 16 bases between them. Germline V gene sequence: CDR1 SGHDT, CDR2 YYEEEE. The CDR3 runs to 16 residues. CDR3: CASSLVTAALLETQYF. The DNA for the CDR3 is TGTGCCAGCAGCTTGGTGACAGCCGCGCTGCTAGAGACCCAGTACTTC.

This sequence joins TRBV19 and TRBJ1-5; D is unclear. V lost 4 bases and J lost 7, with 11 bases in between. Germline CDR1 reads LNHDA; CDR2 reads SQIVND (reference sequence). The CDR3 totals 13 residues. CDR3 nucleotide sequence: TGTGCCAGTAGTAGCCAGGCGGGGCAGCCCCAGCATTTT. This sequence encodes CASSSQAGQPQHF.

This clone turned up a few times. The chain has TRBV13 and TRBJ1-1; D gene ambiguous. Germline CDR1 is PRHDT and CDR2 is FYEKMQ (reference sequence). V lost 0 bases, J lost 5 bases, and 10 bases lay in between. This CDR3 spans 14 amino acids. This chain's CDR3 is CASSLGTGITEAFF. The CDR3 DNA follows: TGTGCCAGCAGCTTAGGGACGGGAATAACTGAAGCTTTCTTT.

J is TRBJ1-3 and V is TRBV5-1; no reliable D call. V was cut by 0 bases and J by 4 bases, with 5 bases left in between. CDR3 length: 13 residues. Per the germline V gene, CDR1 is SGHRS and CDR2 is YFSETQ. In nucleotides, the CDR3 is TGCGCCAGCAGCTTGGAACAGGGAAACACCATATATTTT. Translation gives CASSLEQGNTIYF.

The chain carries TRBV5-6 and TRBJ2-3, with a tentative D call TRBD2 (6 bases). Germline values: CDR1 SGHDT, CDR2 YYEEEE. Trimming took off 3 bases at V and 0 bases at J, with 11 bases between the two ends. The CDR3 covers 15 residues. For the CDR3, the DNA is TGTGCCAGCAGCTCGGGACTGGGAAGCACAGATACGCAGTATTTT. It encodes CASSSGLGSTDTQYF.

J is TRBJ2-3 and V is TRBV10-1; 7 positions match TRBD2. The ends lost 2 bases at V and 0 bases at J; junction bases unmatched: 5. Germline CDR1 reads WNHNN; CDR2 reads SYGVQD (reference sequence). CDR3 length: 16 residues. The CDR3 here is CASSERLAVSTDTQYF. As DNA, the CDR3 is TGCGCCAGCAGTGAGAGGCTAGCGGTCAGCACAGATACGCAGTATTTT.

This clone has a single count. The chain carries TRBV7-2 and TRBJ2-2, with D perhaps TRBD2 (5 bases). Germline CDR1 SGHTA, CDR2 FQGNSA. This CDR3 contains 14 residues. The V gene lost 6 bases and the J gene lost 1 base, with 9 bases spanning the gap. The CDR3 here is CASSSSMNTGELFF. The CDR3 coding sequence is TGTGCCAGCAGTTCTAGCATGAACACCGGGGAGCTGTTTTTT.

The chain employs TRBV9 and TRBJ2-3, with 8 bases lining up with TRBD1. The ends lost 3 bases at V and 2 bases at J; junction bases unmatched: 8. The germline V gene has CDR1 SGDLS and CDR2 YYNGEE. The CDR3 extends over 16 amino acids. CDR3 residues: CASSGNGQGYTDTQYF. The CDR3 DNA is TGTGCCAGCAGCGGAAACGGACAGGGCTACACAGATACGCAGTATTTT.

The rearrangement uses TRBV6-5 and TRBJ1-4, with a possible D match to TRBD1 (6 bases). The V end was cut by 7 bases, the J end by 5 bases, with 14 bases between. CDR3 length equals 14 residues. Germline values: CDR1 MNHEY, CDR2 SVGAGI. In nucleotides, the CDR3 is TGTGCCAGCACCAAGGACAGACGCAATGAAAAACTGTTTTTT. It translates to CASTKDRRNEKLFF.

This clone has more than one count but fewer than ten. This chain connects TRBV12-5 to TRBJ1-3, with a possible D match to TRBD1 (6 bases). The CDR3 consists of 15 residues. CDR1 LGHNT and CDR2 FRNRAP come from the germline V gene. V shed 3 bases and J shed 0 bases, with 9 bases lying between them. CDR3 DNA sequence: TGTGCTAGTGGTTTTTCGACAGGCTCTGGAAACACCATATATTTT. Translating it yields CASGFSTGSGNTIYF. Supplemented by reference TRBV12-5 and TRBJ1-3, the full variable domain reads DARVTQTPRHKVTEMGQEVTMRCQPILGHNTVFWYRQTMMQGLELLAYFRNRAPLDDSGMPKDRFSAEMPDATLATLKIQPSEPRDSAVYFCASGFSTGSGNTIYFGEGSWLTVV.

The J gene is TRBJ2-7, the V gene TRBV3-1 (or the pseudogene TRBV3-2); TRBD1 might be the D (6 bases). The CDR3 sequence is 12 residues long. Germline assignment: CDR1 LGHDT and CDR2 YNNKEL (reference sequence). Trimming removed 5 bases at V and 4 bases at J, with 9 bases between. The CDR3 sequence: CASSGGYYEQYF. CDR3 in DNA: TGTGCCAGCAGCGGGGGCTATTACGAGCAGTACTTC.

V and J are TRBV5-1 and TRBJ1-2, with 8 nucleotides matching TRBD1. Trimming removed 2 bases from V and 6 bases from J; junction bases left unmatched: 9. Germline V gene sequence: CDR1 SGHRS, CDR2 YFSETQ. The CDR3 is made up of 15 amino acids. DNA for the CDR3: TGCGCCAGCAGCTTTGGGCAGGGGGCTTTCGATGGCTACACCTTC. Translating gives CASSFGQGAFDGYTF.

V gene TRBV5-4 combines with J gene TRBJ1-2; 8 bases match TRBD1. CDR1 SGHNT and CDR2 YYREEE come from the germline V gene (reference sequence). The CDR3 extends over 14 amino acids. V lost 0 bases and J lost 6; bases outside the gene matches: 4. This CDR3 is CASSLATGGHGYTF. The CDR3 DNA is TGTGCCAGCAGCTTGGCAACAGGGGGTCATGGCTACACCTTC.

V usage is TRBV6-5 and J usage is TRBJ1-5; no clear D. V dropped 6 bases and J dropped 4 bases, with 7 bases sitting between them. The CDR3 runs 12 residues. The germline V gene has CDR1 MNHEY and CDR2 SVGAGI. In DNA form, the CDR3 reads TGTGCCAGCAGCCCAGAAAATCAGCCCCAGCATTTT. This sequence encodes CASSPENQPQHF.

The chain links TRBV20-1 to TRBJ2-7, with D perhaps matching TRBD1 (5 bases). Germline V gives CDR1 DFQATT, CDR2 SNEGSKA (reference sequence). This CDR3 comprises 14 residues. Trimming removed 3 bases at V and 2 bases at J, with 14 bases between. In nucleotides, the CDR3 is TGCAGTGCTAGTGGGCCGGACAACCCCTACGAGCAGTACTTC. The encoded protein is CSASGPDNPYEQYF.

In its sample, this clone was seen a few times. This rearrangement joins TRBV7-9 to TRBJ1-1, with a weak D call TRBD1 (5 bases). The germline CDR1 and CDR2 sequences are SEHNR and FQNEAQ (reference sequence). Trimming stripped 1 base from V and 2 bases from J, with 11 bases between. The CDR3 runs 15 residues. The CDR3 loop is CASSLDGAANTEAFF. The CDR3 bases are TGTGCCAGCAGCTTAGATGGGGCAGCTAACACTGAAGCTTTCTTT.

V is TRBV18 and J is TRBJ2-7; D is possibly TRBD1 (5 bases). The V gene's germline CDR1 is KGHSH and CDR2 LQKENI. The CDR3 sequence is 14 residues long. Trimming took 2 bases from V and 5 from J, leaving 13 bases between them. The CDR3 DNA reads TGTGCCAGCTCACCATCCGGACAAAGACACGAGCAGTACTTC. Translation gives CASSPSGQRHEQYF.

The gene calls are TRBV27 and TRBJ1-6; 7 bases are shared with TRBD1. J lost 7 bases, V lost 6 bases, and 9 bases had no gene match. CDR1 MNHEY and CDR2 SMNVEV come from the germline V gene (reference sequence). The CDR3 totals 15 residues. Here the CDR3 reads CASSRTGVSNSPLHF. CDR3 DNA: TGTGCCAGCAGCCGGACAGGAGTCAGCAATTCACCCCTCCACTTT.